The TCR beta chain under discussion was sequenced for a study of blood T cell repertoires in COVID-19. TCRdb keeps only in-frame clones here, not all; method: immunoSEQ multiplex PCR. The repertoire holds 150,000 or so clones, 65% to 90% seen once, with 9.8% in the top ten. Sequencing used peripheral blood. The TCR originated in a woman aged 45-59 years with acute or convalescent COVID-19.

As DNA, the CDR3 is TGTGCCAGCAGTAACTCCGCGGGACGGCACGGGGAAGAGACCCAGTACTTC. This translates into CASSNSAGRHGEETQYF. The V and J genes are TRBV28 and TRBJ2-5, with D tentatively TRBD2 (6 bases). Germline loops: CDR1 MDHEN, CDR2 SYDVKM. The CDR3 extends over 17 amino acids. V was pared by 5 bases and J by 3 bases, with 22 bases between.